This T cell receptor beta chain comes out of a study of OX40 agonist ivuxolimab in advanced cancers. Notes on the research overall: Ivuxolimab was an agonistic, fully human IgG2 monoclonal antibody directed against OX40 (CD134), a costimulatory receptor. Of the approximately 50 dose-escalation patients, hepatocellular carcinoma was present in around 20, melanoma in around 15, renal cell carcinoma in 9 and head and neck cancer in 9. Peripheral TCRbeta sequencing was intended to test whether TCR sequence diversity was altered and clonal T-cell expansion was caused by ivuxolimab. In the dose-escalation cohort, nearly 85% of patients were male, and the mean age was 60 years with a range of about 20 to 79. The paper reports the monotherapy dose-escalation portion (N of about 54 patients) of the phase I ivuxolimab trial. Intravenous ivuxolimab was administered to patients every 2 weeks at six dose levels: 0.01, 0.1, 0.3, 1.5, 3 and 10 mg/kg. Prior anti-PD-1, anti-PD-L1 or anti-CTLA-4 therapy was permitted, and checkpoint inhibitors had been received by less than 45% of dose-escalation patients. Partial responses occurred in three dose-escalation patients: two with cutaneous melanoma and one with hepatocellular carcinoma. The paper as a whole reports these results and caveats: The antigen specificity of the peripheral T cells that underwent clonal expansion was not determined. In partial responders in the 0.1-3.0 mg/kg groups, normalized peripheral clonal expansion was found to be among the lowest, especially among CD8+ T cells. After ivuxolimab, CD8+ T cells had more expanded clones than CD4+ T cells on average. At doses of 0.1 to 3.0 mg/kg, clonal expansion of both CD4+ and CD8+ blood T cells was observed from baseline to week 6. Low levels of normalized T-cell clonal expansion were also seen in some patients who did not respond.

Genomic DNA was extracted from sorted cells for sequencing of the TCRbeta CDR3 region. The immunoSEQ Assay was used for sequencing of TCRbeta CDR3 regions. TCRdb retrieved this table from immuneACCESS and kept in-frame rearrangements only. Not all clones are present; in checked studies, unresolved V genes account for under half, and no reason is known for the remainder. For this sample there are roughly 54,000 clones; roughly 86% appear just once. Of the sample, 0.95% to 1.5% is held by the ten largest clones. At the junction V is shortened by 6 bases and J by 4 bases; bases outside the gene matches: 3. The CDR3, from cysteine to phenylalanine, totals 14 residues. Only the CDR3 part of the read is kept: 42 bases, read in frame from the first base. CDR1 and CDR2 (SGHDN, FVKESK) derive from the germline V gene. This clone came up once. Its antigen is still unknown. No base-level quality is on record; no much larger clone is a single base apart.

The trial excluded patients who had a history of autoimmune disease or were on systemic immunosuppression. Peripheral blood for TCR sequencing was collected from all dose cohorts at baseline, on cycle 4 day 1, and on cycle 7 day 1. Samples were obtained from an open-label, multicenter, first-in-human phase I dose-escalation trial of ivuxolimab. The trial enrolled adults with locally advanced or metastatic head and neck squamous cell, hepatocellular, melanoma or renal cell carcinoma. Before TCR sequencing, CD4+ and CD8+ T cells were separately sorted from peripheral blood. The receptor was derived from an adult with an advanced solid tumor such as melanoma, head and neck, liver or kidney cancer. The source was CD4+ or CD8+ T cells sorted from blood, collected in a trial of the OX40 agonist ivuxolimab. Recombination linked TRBV14 to TRBJ1-3; 10 middle bases align to TRBD1. CDR3 reads: CASRPGQGGNTIYF. The nucleotide sequence is given as TGTGCCAGCAGACCGGGACAGGGGGGAAACACCATATATTTT.